The rows below give T cell receptor beta chains drawn from one sample of a study of CD8 T cells in Susac syndrome. TCRdb processed the immunoSEQ multiplex PCR reads anew with MiXCR; each CDR3 protein has one entry. The table shows around 130,000 distinct CDR3 sequences, with 75% to 90% occurring only once. What was sequenced was CD8+ T cells from PBMCs. These receptors originate from a human donor with multiple sclerosis. Both conserved end residues are part of each CDR3. The order of the fields is D gene, clone size, V gene, J gene, CDR3 protein, CDR3 DNA. The D gene is left open where the match is weak. Size is omitted from some rows. Given values are once, few, many or a class for expanded clones.

TRBD2,-,TRBV18,TRBJ2-1,CASSPPQGGTTNEQFF,TGTGCCAGCTCACCACCGCAAGGAGGGACTACGAATGAGCAGTTCTTC
-,-,TRBV29-1,TRBJ1-3,CSVEDQNTIYF,TGCAGCGTTGAAGATCAAAACACCATATATTTT
-,-,TRBV27,TRBJ1-2,CASSPLGYGYTF,TGTGCCAGCAGTCCCCTTGGGTATGGCTACACCTTC
-,-,TRBV4-1,TRBJ1-5,CASSRYLARDANQPQHF,TGCGCCAGCAGCCGTTACCTGGCCCGGGACGCCAATCAGCCCCAGCATTTT
TRBD1,-,TRBV7-8,TRBJ1-1,CASSSTSRAGGNTEAFF,TGTGCCAGCAGCTCGACCAGCCGGGCAGGGGGGAACACTGAAGCTTTCTTT
-,-,TRBV27,TRBJ2-7,CASSLSLGSPYEQYF,TGTGCCAGCAGTTTGAGTCTAGGCAGTCCCTACGAGCAGTACTTC
-,few,TRBV4-1,TRBJ2-7,CASSQAELRGHEQYF,TGCGCCAGCAGCCAAGCCGAATTGCGGGGACACGAGCAGTACTTC
-,-,TRBV28,TRBJ2-7,CASSLLAVSSYEQYF,TGTGCCAGCAGTTTACTCGCGGTTAGCTCCTACGAGCAGTACTTC
-,-,TRBV7-6,TRBJ1-1,CASSLEGGGTEAFF,TGTGCCAGCAGCTTAGAAGGAGGGGGCACTGAAGCTTTCTTT
-,-,TRBV30,TRBJ2-3,CACRGGQYF,TGTGCCTGCAGGGGGGGGCAGTATTTT
-,few,TRBV7-7,TRBJ2-2,CALLGKNTGELFF,TGTGCTTTACTGGGCAAAAACACCGGGGAGCTGTTTTTT